What follows are 10 T cell receptor beta chains derived from one specimen sequenced in a study of identical twins. TCRdb analysed the 5' RACE reads with MiXCR anew, one entry per CDR3 protein. The sample has a few hundred thousand distinct CDR3 sequences, more than 9% seen once; the top ten hold around 3.2%. The same sample was also studied in work on yellow fever vaccine responses in identical twins.

The sequenced sample was PBMCs. These receptors were obtained from a woman between 18 and 29 years old in good health.

This clonotype has at least ten counts. The chain couples TRBV28 to TRBJ2-3; the match to TRBD2 covers 10 bases. Germline CDR1 and CDR2: MDHEN and SYDVKM. With 5 bases clipped from V and 0 bases from J, the junction kept 8 bases outside the gene matches. There are 17 residues in the CDR3. The CDR3 sequence: CASSLSGLAASTDTQYF. The DNA of the CDR3 is TGTGCCAGCAGTCTCTCCGGACTAGCGGCTAGCACAGATACGCAGTATTTT.

This chain joins TRBV16 and TRBJ2-5; D is unclear. The CDR3 loop spans 14 amino acids. Between the trimmed V and J ends, which lost 3 bases and 1 base, there was a span of 9 bases. From germline, CDR1 is KGHSY and CDR2 FQNENV. The CDR3 DNA reads TGTGCCAGCAGCCACCAGAACTTCCAAGAGACCCAGTACTTC. Its protein is CASSHQNFQETQYF. Variable domain in full (rest from reference TRBV16 and TRBJ2-5): GEEVAQTPKHLVRGEGQKAKLYCAPIKGHSYVFWYQQVLKNEFKFLISFQNENVFDETGMPKERFSAKCLPNSPCSLEIQATKLEDSAVYFCASSHQNFQETQYFGPGTRLLVL.

Many counts were recorded for this clonotype. The J gene is TRBJ2-1, the V gene TRBV7-2; D possibly matches TRBD1 or TRBD2 (6 bases each). V shed 1 base and J shed 4 bases, with 11 bases lying between them. The CDR3 is 15 amino acids. Germline V CDR1 and CDR2: SGHTA, FQGNSA. CDR3 sequence (DNA): TGTGCCAGCAGCTTAGTGGGGGGCATTTACAATGAGCAGTTCTTC. Amino acids: CASSLVGGIYNEQFF.

Only one count was recorded for this clonotype. The chain uses TRBV18 and TRBJ2-1; weak D call: TRBD2 (7 bases). In germline, CDR1 is KGHSH, CDR2 LQKENI. Trimming cost V 3 bases and J 1 base, with 13 bases left between them. This CDR3 has 16 amino acids. The chain's CDR3 is CASSPWGGPSYNEQFF. CDR3 coding DNA: TGTGCCAGCTCACCCTGGGGGGGGCCGTCCTACAATGAGCAGTTCTTC.

This clonotype was recorded at least ten times. The chain carries TRBV12-5 and TRBJ2-2, with D unresolved. Germline assignment: CDR1 LGHNT and CDR2 FRNRAP. Between the trimmed V and J ends, which lost 1 base and 9 bases, there was a span of 6 bases. The CDR3 has 12 amino acids. CDR3 coding DNA: TGTGCTAGTGGTTTGGGTGAGCGGGAGCTGTTTTTT. It specifies CASGLGERELFF.

CDR3 coding DNA: TGCAGTGCTAGAGATCCCCTAGCGGGAGCCAATGAGCAGTTCTTC. Its protein product is CSARDPLAGANEQFF. The chain is built from TRBV20-1 and TRBJ2-1; 10 positions match TRBD2. Germline CDR1 DFQATT, CDR2 SNEGSKA (reference sequence). This CDR3 is 15 amino acids long. With V trimmed by 0 bases and J by 6 bases, 5 bases remained unmatched.

The chain links TRBV7-9 to TRBJ2-2; D gene ambiguous. Germline loops: CDR1 SEHNR, CDR2 FQNEAQ (reference sequence). This CDR3 is built from 17 residues. The V end lost 5 bases, the J end lost 0 bases, and 16 bases lay between the germline ends. The CDR3: CASSPRPNGANTGELFF. The CDR3, as DNA: TGTGCCAGCAGCCCAAGACCCAACGGCGCGAACACCGGGGAGCTGTTTTTT. The variable domain in full, with the rest retrieved from reference TRBV7-9 and TRBJ2-2, is DTGVSQNPRHKITKRGQNVTFRCDPISEHNRLYWYRQTLGQGPEFLTYFQNEAQLEKSRLLSDRFSAERPKGSFSTLEIQRTEQGDSAMYLCASSPRPNGANTGELFFGEGSRLTVL.

This chain uses TRBV7-2 with TRBJ2-1; 9 positions match TRBD2. The V gene's germline CDR1 is SGHTA and CDR2 FQGNSA. The CDR3 consists of 15 residues. After removal of 2 bases from V and 7 bases from J, the junction contained 6 bases not matched to a gene. CDR3 DNA sequence: TGTGCCAGCAGCTTACCGGGACTAGCTGGAAATGAGCAGTTCTTC. This sequence encodes CASSLPGLAGNEQFF.

V gene TRBV5-1 combines with J gene TRBJ2-5, with a possible D match to TRBD1 (6 bases). Trimming removed 2 bases at V and 0 bases at J, with 11 bases between. Germline CDR1 and CDR2: SGHRS and YFSETQ. This CDR3 contains 15 residues. In DNA form, the CDR3 reads TGCGCCAGCAGCTTAGACAGGCTATACCAAGAGACCCAGTACTTC. Translated, it gives CASSLDRLYQETQYF. The full variable domain, completed using reference TRBV5-1 and TRBJ2-5, is KAGVTQTPRYLIKTRGQQVTLSCSPISGHRSVSWYQQTPGQGLQFLFEYFSETQRNKGNFPGRFSGRQFSNSRSEMNVSTLELGDSALYLCASSLDRLYQETQYFGPGTRLLVL.

This clonotype was seen only a few times. The rearrangement joins TRBV6-5 to TRBJ2-5, with TRBD2 matching over 8 bases. Unmatched junction bases numbered 10, after V lost 6 bases and J lost 1 base. Per germline, CDR1 MNHEY and CDR2 SVGAGI. The CDR3 length is 16 residues. The CDR3 sequence: CASSYARGGLQETQYF. CDR3 nucleotides: TGTGCCAGCAGCTACGCCCGGGGGGGACTCCAAGAGACCCAGTACTTC.